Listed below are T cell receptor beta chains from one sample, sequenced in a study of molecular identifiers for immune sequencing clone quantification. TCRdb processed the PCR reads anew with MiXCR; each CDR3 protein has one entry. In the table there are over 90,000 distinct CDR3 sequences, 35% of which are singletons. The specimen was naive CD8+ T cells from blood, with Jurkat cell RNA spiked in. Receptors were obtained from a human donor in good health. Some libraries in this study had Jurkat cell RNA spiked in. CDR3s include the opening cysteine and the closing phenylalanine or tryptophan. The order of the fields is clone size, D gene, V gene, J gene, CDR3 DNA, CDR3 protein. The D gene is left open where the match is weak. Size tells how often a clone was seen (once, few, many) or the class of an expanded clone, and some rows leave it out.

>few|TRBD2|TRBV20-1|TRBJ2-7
TGCAGTGCTTCTACCGGGACTAGCGGGATGTTCCAGGACGAGCAGTACTTC
CSASTGTSGMFQDEQYF
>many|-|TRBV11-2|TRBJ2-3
TGTGCCAGCAGCTTAGAGGGGGGTGGCTTGGATACGCAGTATTTT
CASSLEGGGLDTQYF
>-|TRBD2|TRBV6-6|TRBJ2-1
TGTGCCAGCAGTCTCAGCGGGGGTAGCTCCTACAATGAGCAGTTCTTC
CASSLSGGSSYNEQFF
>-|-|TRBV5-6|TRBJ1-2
TGTGCCAGCAGCTTGGGGTTCGACGCCTATGGCTACACCTTC
CASSLGFDAYGYTF
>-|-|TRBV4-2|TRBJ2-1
TGTGCCAGCAGCCGGTCGGGAGAGCCTGAGCAGTTCTTC
CASSRSGEPEQFF
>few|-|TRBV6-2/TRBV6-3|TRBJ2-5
TGTGCCAGCAGTTACTCGAGTTTCAGGGAAGAGACCCAGTACTTC
CASSYSSFREETQYF
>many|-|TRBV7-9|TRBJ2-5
TGTGCCAGCAGCTTAGATCCAGGTCAAGAGACCCAGTACTTC
CASSLDPGQETQYF
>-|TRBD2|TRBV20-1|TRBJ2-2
TGCAGTGCTAGAGCGAGCGGGAGGGCGAACACCGGGGAGCTGTTTTTT
CSARASGRANTGELFF
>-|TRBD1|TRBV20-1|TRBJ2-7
TGCAGTGCTAGAGGGACAGGGAGGTTCATCTGGGAGCAGTACTTC
CSARGTGRFIWEQYF
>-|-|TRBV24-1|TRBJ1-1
TGTGCCCTCAACCAGTCCAAGAACACTGAAGCTTTCTTT
CALNQSKNTEAFF
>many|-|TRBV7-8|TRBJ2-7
TGTGCCAGCAGCTCCCCCCGCTTCGAGCAGTACTTC
CASSSPRFEQYF
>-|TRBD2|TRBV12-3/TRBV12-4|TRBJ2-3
TGTGCCAGCAGTTCCGTCGGGGGGGCAGATACGCAGTATTTT
CASSSVGGADTQYF
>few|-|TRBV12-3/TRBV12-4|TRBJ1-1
TGTGCCAGCAGTACAGGGTCCCCCACTGAAGCTTTCTTT
CASSTGSPTEAFF
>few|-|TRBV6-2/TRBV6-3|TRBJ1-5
TGTGCCAGCAACGACAGAAGCAATCAGCCCCAGCATTTT
CASNDRSNQPQHF
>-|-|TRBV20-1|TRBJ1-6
TGCAGTGCTACCTCCCAGCCTAGGGGGAATTCACCCCCCCACTTT
CSATSQPRGNSPPHF
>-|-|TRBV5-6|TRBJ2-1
TGTGCCAGCAGCTTGGTTTCGGGTAGGAGCTCCTACAATGAGCAGTTCTTC
CASSLVSGRSSYNEQFF
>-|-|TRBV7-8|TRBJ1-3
TGTGCCAGCAGAAGACGCTCTGGAAACACCATATATTTT
CASRRRSGNTIYF
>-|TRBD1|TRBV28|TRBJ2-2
TGTGCCAGCAGTTTATCAGGGGGCGGGACCGCCTGCGCCGGGGAGCTGTTTTTT
CASSLSGGGTACAGELFF
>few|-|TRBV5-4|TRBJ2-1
TGTGCCAGCAGCGATCCCAGCCAGGAAACCTACAATGAGCAGTTCTTC
CASSDPSQETYNEQFF
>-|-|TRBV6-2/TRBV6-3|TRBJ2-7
TGTGCCAGCGTGGGGGGCCCCTACGAGCAGTACTTC
CASVGGPYEQYF
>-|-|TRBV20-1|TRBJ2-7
TGCAGTGCTGGGGGGATGAGCTCCTACGAGCAGTACTTC
CSAGGMSSYEQYF
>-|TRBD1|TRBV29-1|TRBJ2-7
TGCAGCGTCCAGACAGGGACCCCCTACGAGCAGTACTTC
CSVQTGTPYEQYF
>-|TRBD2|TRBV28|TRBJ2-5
TGTGCCAGCAGTTTATGGGCTAGCGGGAGGGTAAACCAAGAGACCCAGTACTTC
CASSLWASGRVNQETQYF
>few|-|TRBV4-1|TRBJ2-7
TGCGCCAGCAGCCAAGATCATTCTCCGGGAACGGCCTACGAGCAGTACTTC
CASSQDHSPGTAYEQYF